This T cell receptor (beta chain) originates from a study of OX40 agonist ivuxolimab in advanced cancers. Across the whole study: Ivuxolimab is an agonistic anti-OX40 (CD134) antibody, and patients were treated with it. Findings and caveats of the study: Some patients without response likewise showed low normalized clonal expansion.

Comment on this clone: The antigen remains undetermined.

Data came from immunoSEQ multiplex PCR; TCRdb stores just in-frame clones and leaves some out. The sample has 35,000 to 45,000 clones, more than 70% seen once. CDR1 is SQVTM and CDR2 is ANQGSEA in the germline V gene. The CDR3 extends over 12 amino acids. Trimming cost V 7 bases and J 1 base, with 10 bases left between them. The TCR originated in an adult with an advanced solid tumor such as melanoma, head and neck, liver or kidney cancer. The sample consisted of CD4+ or CD8+ T cells sorted from blood, taken in a trial of the OX40 agonist ivuxolimab. The chain carries TRBV29-1 and TRBJ1-1; a weak D match, TRBD1 (5 bases). The CDR3, as DNA: TGCAGCGCTGGACAATCGAACACTGAAGCTTTCTTT. It specifies CSAGQSNTEAFF.